The 23 T cell receptor beta chains in this list originate from one sample, sequenced in a study of identical twins. Via MiXCR, TCRdb re-called the 5' RACE reads, giving one row per CDR3 protein. The sample shows 1,800,000 or so distinct CDR3 sequences, about 31% of them seen only once. What was sequenced was cord blood. These receptors originate from a newborn girl in good health.

This clonotype has just a few counts. The J gene is TRBJ2-1, the V gene TRBV20-1, with TRBD2 matching over 16 bases. V shed 5 bases and J 9 bases; nucleotides not matched to a gene: 10. The CDR3 consists of 16 residues. The germline gives CDR1 DFQATT, CDR2 SNEGSKA (reference sequence). CDR3: CSASPPGLAGGGEQFF. The CDR3 nucleotides read TGCAGTGCTTCACCTCCGGGACTAGCGGGAGGGGGTGAGCAGTTCTTC.

The rearrangement uses TRBV20-1 and TRBJ1-2; D remains ambiguous. This CDR3 is 14 amino acids long. Germline V gives CDR1 DFQATT, CDR2 SNEGSKA (reference sequence). Trimming cost V 7 bases and J 4 bases, with 19 bases left between them. The CDR3 loop is CSVGDQELLYGYTF. The CDR3 nucleotides read TGCAGTGTGGGCGACCAGGAGCTTCTCTATGGCTACACCTTC.

The rearrangement joins TRBV5-1 to TRBJ2-1; maybe TRBD1 (6 bases). V shed 2 bases and J shed 2 bases, with 20 bases lying between them. Germline assignment: CDR1 SGHRS and CDR2 YFSETQ. The CDR3 loop spans 18 amino acids. CDR3 DNA sequence: TGCGCCAGCAGCTTCAAGGGGGTGGGGGTCCCTACCTACAATGAGCAGTTCTTC. Its translation is CASSFKGVGVPTYNEQFF.

This clonotype showed up many times. The V gene is TRBV11-2, the J gene TRBJ1-2, with D possibly TRBD1 on 5 matching bases. CDR3 length equals 14 residues. Trimming cost V 8 bases and J 5 bases, with 18 bases left between them. CDR1 and CDR2 (germline): SGHAT, FQNNGV. This CDR3 reads CASGRGSLSYGYTF. CDR3 DNA: TGTGCCAGCGGTCGGGGCAGCCTATCTTATGGCTACACCTTC.

This clonotype has more than one count but fewer than ten. The CDR3 reads CSVEIGGLETQYF. For the CDR3, the DNA is TGCAGCGTTGAAATAGGGGGGCTGGAGACCCAGTACTTC. V and J are TRBV29-1 and TRBJ2-5; the D call may be TRBD1 or TRBD2 (6 bases each). V gave up 2 bases and J gave up 5 bases, with 12 bases separating them. The CDR3 extends over 13 amino acids. Germline V gene lookup returns CDR1 SQVTM and CDR2 ANQGSEA.

The gene calls are TRBV10-3 and TRBJ2-5; D is ambiguous. The germline CDR1 and CDR2 sequences are ENHRY and SYGVKD. V lost 2 bases, J lost 10 bases, and 14 bases lay in between. The CDR3 totals 13 residues. The CDR3 loop is CAISETQTVGQYF. CDR3 bases: TGTGCCATCAGTGAGACACAGACGGTGGGCCAGTACTTC.

This clonotype was detected a few times. The genes are TRBV14 and TRBJ2-4; TRBD2 matches 11 bases. This CDR3 comprises 14 residues. CDR1 is SGHDN and CDR2 is FVKESK in the germline V gene. Trimming removed 7 bases from V and 8 bases from J; junction bases left unmatched: 7. The CDR3 nucleotides are TGTGCCAGCACCCGTAGCGGGGGGGCCTACATTCAGTACTTC. As protein: CASTRSGGAYIQYF.

Concerning this clonotype itself: One junction end disagrees with the germline gene, perhaps due to a read error. This rearrangement joins TRBV11-2 to TRBJ1-1; D gene unclear. Germline values: CDR1 SGHAT, CDR2 FQNNGV. This CDR3 is built from 14 residues. CDR3 region: CASGLRRANTEAFF. The CDR3 nucleotides are TGTGCCAGCGGCTTACGGCGGGCGAACACTGAAGCTTTCTTT.

The chain has TRBV9 and TRBJ2-7; the match to TRBD2 covers 8 bases. CDR3 length: 15 residues. Germline V gene data show CDR1 as SGDLS and CDR2 as YYNGEE. After removal of 6 bases from V and 7 bases from J, the junction contained 15 bases not matched to a gene. CDR3 loop: CASTVAGSSYNEQYF. The CDR3 DNA follows: TGTGCCAGCACGGTAGCGGGGAGCTCCTACAATGAGCAGTACTTC.

The sample holds many counts of this clonotype. The chain is built from TRBV10-3 and TRBJ2-3; 7 positions agree with TRBD1. V trimming: 2 bases; J trimming: 2 bases; junction bases outside the gene matches: 7. CDR1 is ENHRY and CDR2 is SYGVKD in the germline V gene. The CDR3 extends over 16 amino acids. The CDR3 loop is CAISEPTGVFTDTQYF. The CDR3 DNA reads as TGTGCCATCAGTGAGCCAACAGGGGTCTTCACAGATACGCAGTATTTT.

In this sample, this clonotype turned up a few times. The chain employs TRBV20-1 and TRBJ2-5, with 9 bases matching TRBD2. CDR3 size: 15 residues. Unmatched junction bases numbered 5, after V lost 2 bases and J lost 1 base. Looked up from germline, CDR1 is DFQATT and CDR2 is SNEGSKA (reference sequence). The CDR3 DNA reads TGCAGTGCTAGACTAGCGGGGAGCCTCCAAGAGACCCAGTACTTC. This translates into CSARLAGSLQETQYF.

The V gene is TRBV29-1, the J gene TRBJ2-3; 10 bases are shared with TRBD2. The trim removed 4 bases at V and 2 bases at J, leaving 9 bases unmatched. Germline values: CDR1 SQVTM, CDR2 ANQGSEA. The CDR3 runs 16 residues. For the CDR3, the DNA is TGCAGCGTTGCCCCCGGGAGCGGGGGGGTCACAGATACGCAGTATTTT. This translates into CSVAPGSGGVTDTQYF.

This clonotype was detected only a few times. This rearrangement joins TRBV9 to TRBJ2-3; D uncertain. The V gene lost 1 base and the J gene lost 2 bases, with 5 bases spanning the gap. Germline CDR1 SGDLS, CDR2 YYNGEE. CDR3 length equals 13 residues. CDR3 DNA: TGTGCCAGCAGCGTATACTACACAGATACGCAGTATTTT. Protein product: CASSVYYTDTQYF.

This sequence joins TRBV5-6 and TRBJ1-2; no firm D call. Germline V CDR1 and CDR2: SGHDT, YYEEEE. The length of the CDR3 is 16 residues. V gave up 0 bases and J gave up 2 bases, with 14 bases separating them. The CDR3 nucleotides read TGTGCCAGCAGCTTGGGAGGCCTAAAGGAGAACTATGGCTACACCTTC. Amino acids: CASSLGGLKENYGYTF.

The genes are TRBV6-1 and TRBJ1-6; possibly TRBD1 for D (6 bases). There are 17 residues in the CDR3. The germline gives CDR1 MNHNS, CDR2 SASEGT. Trimming pared 6 bases from V and 5 bases from J, leaving 20 bases between. The CDR3 DNA reads TGTGCCAGCAGCGTTGACAGGCCGGGCTTGGATAATTCACCCCTCCACTTT. This codes for CASSVDRPGLDNSPLHF.

This chain uses TRBV6-5 with TRBJ2-3; 7 nucleotides match TRBD2. The ends lost 5 bases at V and 4 bases at J; junction bases unmatched: 9. CDR3 length: 15 amino acids. Germline V gene sequence: CDR1 MNHEY, CDR2 SVGAGI. The DNA for the CDR3 is TGTGCCAGCAGTCTAGGGGAGGGCCGCGCAGATACGCAGTATTTT. As protein: CASSLGEGRADTQYF.

This clonotype has a count of ten or more. This chain uses TRBV28 with TRBJ2-5; TRBD2 matches 7 bases. The germline gives CDR1 MDHEN, CDR2 SYDVKM. V shed 2 bases and J 4 bases; nucleotides not matched to a gene: 4. The CDR3 contains 14 residues. The DNA for the CDR3 is TGTGCCAGCAGTTTAGTCGCGGGAGTAGAGACCCAGTACTTC. Translated: CASSLVAGVETQYF.

This clonotype was picked up a small number of times. The V and J genes are TRBV6-5 and TRBJ1-5, with no clear D. V lost 0 bases and J 2 bases, leaving 8 bases between the germline ends. Germline V gene lookup returns CDR1 MNHEY and CDR2 SVGAGI. The CDR3 length is 15 residues. CDR3: CASSYSMAGNQPQHF. The CDR3 DNA is TGTGCCAGCAGTTACTCGATGGCAGGCAATCAGCCCCAGCATTTT.

V and J are TRBV6-6 and TRBJ2-1, with D unclear. V lost 8 bases and J lost 2, with 7 bases in between. Looked up from germline, CDR1 is MNHNY and CDR2 is SVGAGI (reference sequence). The CDR3 spans 12 residues. The CDR3 spells CASGPAYNEQFF. CDR3 DNA sequence: TGTGCCAGCGGGCCGGCCTACAATGAGCAGTTCTTC.

This clonotype was found many times. The V gene is TRBV12-3 or TRBV12-4, the J gene TRBJ2-3; D ambiguous. This CDR3 has 12 amino acids. The V and J ends lost 7 bases and 4 bases respectively, with 9 bases between them. Here the CDR3 reads CASTLGPDTQYF. The CDR3, as DNA: TGTGCCAGCACCTTAGGACCAGATACGCAGTATTTT.

The V and J genes are TRBV20-1 and TRBJ1-1, with D perhaps matching TRBD1 (5 bases). This CDR3 spans 14 amino acids. V was shortened by 5 bases and J by 6 bases, with 19 bases between the two germline ends. Per the germline V gene, CDR1 is DFQATT and CDR2 is SNEGSKA (reference sequence). The CDR3 spells CSASIGAEDAEAFF. The DNA for the CDR3 is TGCAGTGCTTCCATAGGGGCGGAGGACGCTGAAGCTTTCTTT.

This clonotype was counted only a few times. The chain has TRBV28 and TRBJ1-5, with D possibly TRBD1 on 6 matching bases. This CDR3 comprises 16 residues. The germline gives CDR1 MDHEN, CDR2 SYDVKM. Trimming shortened V by 2 bases and J by 0 bases, and 11 bases separated the two germline ends. CDR3 residues: CASSLTQGHSNQPQHF. CDR3 DNA sequence: TGTGCCAGCAGTTTAACTCAGGGGCATAGCAATCAGCCCCAGCATTTT.

This chain uses TRBV2 with TRBJ2-7; TRBD2 matches at 10 bases. V lost 6 bases, J lost 4 bases, and 15 bases stayed unmatched. Per the germline V gene, CDR1 is SNHLY and CDR2 is FYNNEI. The CDR3 covers 17 residues. The CDR3 sequence: CASSDEALAGDSYEQYF. Here the CDR3 DNA reads TGTGCCAGCAGCGACGAGGCGCTAGCGGGAGATTCTTACGAGCAGTACTTC.